Sequencing of this T cell receptor (beta chain) was carried out in a study of blood T cell repertoires in COVID-19 (dated by TCRdb to the early 2020s). Broadly, across the study: Samples from collaborators originated in the United States, Italy and Spain and spanned both the acute and convalescent phases of COVID-19. The prospective study material was composed of cDNA or gDNA derived from T cells, B-cell-depleted T cells, or PBMCs. The dataset comprised deeply sampled blood TCRbeta repertoires from subjects exposed to, actively infected with, or recovered from COVID-19. Where available, HLA class I and class II types were obtained from metadata supplied by the sample provider rather than from assay-based typing. The repertoires were made available in a free public database intended to serve as a resource for research on the immune response to SARS-CoV-2. Nearly every sample came with metadata listing a de-identified subject ID, COVID-19 status, age in years and sex. Samples came from the ongoing ImmuneRACE study (first 160 participants) plus 1,254 subjects from 6 global collaborators.

Enrolling through a virtual design, the prospective study's participants ranged in age from about 18 to 89 years and lived across approximately 25 United States geographic areas. In the prospective study, cohorts were assigned on the basis of participant-reported clinical history obtained from a screening survey and a study questionnaire. Recovered participants in ImmuneRACE Cohort 3 were defined by two consecutive negative NP/OP PCR tests, clearance by a healthcare professional, or resolution of symptoms. Mobile phlebotomists in the prospective study collected whole blood, serum and a nasopharyngeal or oropharyngeal swab from every participant. Additional blood draws and questionnaires over an approximately two-month period could optionally be provided by prospective study participants. Before DNA extraction, prospective study blood samples were shipped either frozen or at room temperature. TCRbeta CDR3 regions were amplified from genomic DNA by means of the immunoSEQ Assay, a bias-controlled multiplex PCR. As for the original processing: The number of nucleated cells in each sample was estimated from the amplification of reference gene primers within the assay. To quantify the absolute abundance of each unique TCRbeta CDR3 rearrangement, sequence reads were collapsed and filtered. For each sample, productive Simpson clonality was calculated as the square root of Simpson's diversity index across productive rearrangements. The clones in this table, taken by TCRdb from immuneACCESS, are in-frame only. Not every clone is retained; where verified, under half of the shortfall comes from an unresolved V gene, and the cause of the rest is unknown. V and J calls and clone size are as listed in that table; D and trimming were resolved from the DNA. Present in this sample are about 410,000 clones, about 92% of which were seen just once. The ten largest make up approximately 0.55% of the sample.

About this clone: This receptor's antigen is unknown. No much larger clone is present one base from it, and per-base qualities are unavailable.

Inclusive of the bounding cysteine and phenylalanine, the CDR3 is 15 residues long. Here the CDR3 DNA is all that survives: 45 bases in frame from base 1. V sheds 7 bases and J sheds 2 bases, leaving 15 bases between their ends. For CDR1 and CDR2, the germline V gene lists SGHVS and FQNEAQ. Broader findings and caveats from the paper: The amount of clinical and demographic metadata varied by source and participant and was provided uncurated.

The source of this sequence is a man younger than 30 who had recovered from COVID-19. The sample consisted of PBMCs or T cells enriched from blood (not recorded which). The sequence is built from TRBV7-8 and TRBJ1-3, with TRBD1 tentatively as D gene (5 bases match). The CDR3 here reads CASMIQGGAGNTIYF. The DNA reads as follows: TGTGCCAGCATGATTCAGGGCGGCGCTGGAAACACCATATATTTT.